Only one count was recorded for the clone carrying this TCR beta chain. V shed 0 bases and J shed 5 bases, with 16 bases lying between them. This CDR3 has 16 amino acids. Looked up from germline, CDR1 is MNHNY and CDR2 is SVGAGI (reference sequence). The data are from a study of CD8 T cells in Susac syndrome. Random hexamers were used to reverse transcribe about 0.5 to 1 ug of RNA. TCRdb processed the immunoSEQ multiplex PCR reads anew with MiXCR; each CDR3 protein has one entry. Of around 110,000 distinct CDR3 sequences in the sample, less than 95% were seen once. The sequence was obtained from a human donor with Susac syndrome. What was sequenced was CD8+ T cells from PBMCs. The chain has TRBV6-6 and TRBJ1-2; no reliable D call. The CDR3 is CASSYSGGFDHYGYTF. In DNA form, the CDR3 reads TGTGCCAGCAGTTACTCGGGAGGGTTCGATCATTATGGCTACACCTTC.